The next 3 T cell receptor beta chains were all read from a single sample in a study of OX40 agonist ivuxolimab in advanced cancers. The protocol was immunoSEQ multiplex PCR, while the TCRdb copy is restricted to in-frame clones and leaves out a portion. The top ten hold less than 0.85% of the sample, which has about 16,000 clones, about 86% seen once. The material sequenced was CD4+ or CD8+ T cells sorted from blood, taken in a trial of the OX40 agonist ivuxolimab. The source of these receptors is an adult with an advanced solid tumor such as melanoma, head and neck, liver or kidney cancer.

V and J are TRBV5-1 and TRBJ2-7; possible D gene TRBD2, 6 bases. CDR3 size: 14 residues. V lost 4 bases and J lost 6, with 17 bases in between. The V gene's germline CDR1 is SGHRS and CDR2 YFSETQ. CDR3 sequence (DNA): TGCGCCAGCAGCCCCGGGACTGGCCCCGTCGAGCAGTACTTC. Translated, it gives CASSPGTGPVEQYF.

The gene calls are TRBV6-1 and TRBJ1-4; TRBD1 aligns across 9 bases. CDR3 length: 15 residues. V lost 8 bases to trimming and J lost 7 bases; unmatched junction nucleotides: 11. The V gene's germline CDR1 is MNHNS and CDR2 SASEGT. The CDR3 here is CASRDHRGRGEKLFF. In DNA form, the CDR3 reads TGTGCCAGCCGGGATCACAGGGGGCGAGGTGAAAAACTGTTTTTT.

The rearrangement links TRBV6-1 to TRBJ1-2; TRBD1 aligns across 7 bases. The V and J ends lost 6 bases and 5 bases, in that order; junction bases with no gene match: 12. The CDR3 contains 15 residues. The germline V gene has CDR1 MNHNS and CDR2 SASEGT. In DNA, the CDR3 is TGTGCCAGCAGCAAGGGACAGCTTGTCATTTATGGCTACACCTTC. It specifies CASSKGQLVIYGYTF.